The 22 T cell receptor beta chains below were found in one sample sequenced in a study of T cell responses to AZD1222 COVID-19 vaccine. Profiled with immunoSEQ multiplex PCR; TCRdb holds only in-frame clones, not every one. The sample holds roughly 120,000 clones; about nine tenths are singletons and the top ten take over 4.5%. Sequencing was performed on peripheral blood, taken on day 0 of AZD1222 vaccination. Every receptor here comes from an adult in good health.

This chain links TRBV3-1 (or the pseudogene TRBV3-2) with TRBJ1-4; D is perhaps TRBD1 (5 bases). V gave up 1 base and J gave up 14 bases, with 8 bases separating them. Germline CDR1 and CDR2: LGHDT and YNNKEL (reference sequence). The CDR3 loop spans 11 amino acids. For the CDR3, the DNA is TGTGCCAGCAGCCAAGTCGGGGGGCTGTTTTTT. Translated, it gives CASSQVGGLFF.

This clone has just a few counts. The chain carries TRBV6-2 or TRBV6-3 and TRBJ2-7; either TRBD1 or TRBD2 may fit D (5 bases each). The CDR3 contains 12 residues. The V end was cut by 5 bases, the J end by 4 bases, with 9 bases between. Germline CDR1 reads MNHEY; CDR2 reads SVGEGT. As DNA, the CDR3 is TGTGCCAGCAGTATTGGGGGATACGAGCAGTACTTC. The encoded protein is CASSIGGYEQYF.

V is TRBV12-3 or TRBV12-4 and J is TRBJ2-1; TRBD2 might be the D (5 bases). V was pared by 6 bases and J by 15 bases, with 18 bases between. The CDR3 spans 12 residues. Here the CDR3 DNA reads TGTGCCAGCAGCCTCGGACTGCCACCGGCGTTCTTC. It codes for CASSLGLPPAFF.

The chain is built from TRBV6-5 and TRBJ1-2; weak D call: TRBD1 (6 bases). Germline CDR1 and CDR2: MNHEY and SVGAGI. The CDR3 consists of 15 residues. V lost 3 bases to trimming and J lost 7 bases, with 18 bases between them. The CDR3 is CASSYGPPGAGGYTF. The CDR3 DNA reads TGTGCCAGCAGTTATGGGCCTCCAGGGGCGGGTGGCTACACCTTC.

The chain couples TRBV7-3 to TRBJ1-2; D possibly corresponds to TRBD1 (5 bases). CDR3 length equals 13 residues. V was shortened by 5 bases and J by 2 bases, with 9 bases between the two germline ends. The germline CDR1 and CDR2 sequences are SGHTA and FQGTGA. CDR3 loop: CASSLQGNYGYTF. DNA for the CDR3: TGTGCCAGCAGCCTTCAGGGAAACTATGGCTACACCTTC.

This rearrangement joins TRBV4-2 to TRBJ1-2; no clear D gene. V lost 0 bases and J lost 0, with 8 bases in between. The V gene's germline CDR1 is LGHNA and CDR2 YNFKEQ. The CDR3 loop spans 15 amino acids. CDR3 amino acids: CASSQERYPNYGYTF. The CDR3 DNA follows: TGTGCCAGCAGCCAAGAGCGGTACCCTAACTATGGCTACACCTTC.

The chain recombines TRBV7-2 with TRBJ2-5, with 10 bases matching TRBD2. V shed 4 bases and J 0 bases; nucleotides not matched to a gene: 2. The CDR3 length is 15 residues. CDR1 is SGHTA, CDR2 FQGNSA, per germline. CDR3: CASSSGLADQETQYF. As DNA, the CDR3 is TGTGCCAGCAGCTCCGGACTAGCGGACCAAGAGACCCAGTACTTC.

The chain has TRBV6-2 or TRBV6-3 and TRBJ2-5, with 9 bases lining up with TRBD1. V was pared by 5 bases and J by 4 bases, with 2 bases of the junction left unmatched. CDR1 and CDR2 (germline): MNHEY, SVGEGT. This CDR3 has 13 amino acids. The CDR3 loop is CASSGDRAETQYF. The CDR3 bases are TGTGCCAGCAGTGGGGACAGGGCAGAGACCCAGTACTTC.

The rearrangement uses TRBV6-2 or TRBV6-3 and TRBJ2-2, with unresolved D. V shed 2 bases and J shed 6 bases, with 13 bases lying between them. The CDR3 consists of 15 residues. In germline, CDR1 is MNHEY, CDR2 SVGEGT. The CDR3 DNA is TGTGCCAGCAGTTACCCTCGGAGTCTGGCCGGGGAGCTGTTTTTT. This codes for CASSYPRSLAGELFF.

The rearrangement joins TRBV5-1 to TRBJ2-7; D is ambiguous. Trimming removed 4 bases at V and 3 bases at J, with 5 bases between. Germline V gene data show CDR1 as SGHRS and CDR2 as YFSETQ. There are 11 residues in the CDR3. The chain's CDR3 is CASSAFYEQYF. The CDR3 nucleotides are TGCGCCAGCAGCGCGTTCTACGAGCAGTACTTC.

The J gene is TRBJ2-1, the V gene TRBV5-4, with D possibly TRBD2 on 6 matching bases. CDR3 size: 18 residues. V gave up 0 bases and J gave up 2 bases, with 18 bases separating them. CDR1 is SGHNT and CDR2 is YYREEE in the germline V gene (reference sequence). CDR3 nucleotides: TGTGCCAGCAGCTTGGGGTACGGGGGAACCCGACCCTACAATGAGCAGTTCTTC. Protein: CASSLGYGGTRPYNEQFF.

V is TRBV19 and J is TRBJ2-1; TRBD2 agrees at 7 bases. Per germline, CDR1 LNHDA and CDR2 SQIVND (reference sequence). The CDR3 runs 14 residues. V lost 6 bases and J lost 4; bases outside the gene matches: 6. CDR3 coding DNA: TGTGCCAGTAGAGCTGGGAGGGGATACAATGAGCAGTTCTTC. Its protein product is CASRAGRGYNEQFF.

This chain connects TRBV7-9 to TRBJ1-3; D is unresolved. Trimming pared 4 bases from V and 0 bases from J, leaving 10 bases between. The CDR3 has 15 amino acids. Germline V gene sequence: CDR1 SEHNR, CDR2 FQNEAQ (reference sequence). As DNA, the CDR3 is TGTGCCAGCAGCTCAGACAAAGTCTCTGGAAACACCATATATTTT. Translated: CASSSDKVSGNTIYF.

The V call is TRBV6-6, the J call TRBJ2-7, with 8 bases lining up with TRBD2. The CDR3 is made up of 15 amino acids. V lost 0 bases and J lost 3; bases outside the gene matches: 4. The germline V gene encodes CDR1 MNHNY and CDR2 SVGAGI (reference sequence). CDR3 bases: TGTGCCAGCAGTTACTCGAGGCGGGGGGTCTACGAGCAGTACTTC. This gives the protein CASSYSRRGVYEQYF.

V usage is TRBV2 and J usage is TRBJ2-3; weak D call: TRBD1 (6 bases). Looked up from germline, CDR1 is SNHLY and CDR2 is FYNNEI. Trimming took 6 bases from V and 4 from J, leaving 17 bases between them. The CDR3 length is 15 residues. CDR3 sequence (DNA): TGTGCCAGCAGCGAACAGGGTGTGATCGCAGATACGCAGTATTTT. It codes for CASSEQGVIADTQYF.

This chain joins TRBV6-4 and TRBJ2-1, with D unresolved. Germline-derived CDR1 and CDR2 are MRHNA and SNTAGT. The CDR3 is 15 amino acids. The germline V and J ends were trimmed by 5 bases and 4 bases, with 15 bases remaining between them. The CDR3 coding sequence is TGTGCCAGCAGTCGAAGCCCAGGTAGTTACAATGAGCAGTTCTTC. Residues: CASSRSPGSYNEQFF.

V is TRBV6-4 and J is TRBJ2-5; 7 bases line up with TRBD1. Germline CDR1 reads MRHNA; CDR2 reads SNTAGT. The CDR3 extends over 17 amino acids. With V trimmed by 3 bases and J by 2 bases, 12 bases remained unmatched. Here the CDR3 reads CASSDLQGSNPQETQYF. The CDR3 DNA is TGTGCCAGCAGTGATTTACAGGGGAGTAATCCTCAAGAGACCCAGTACTTC.

The rearrangement uses TRBV28 and TRBJ1-2; D gene uncertain. Per the germline V gene, CDR1 is MDHEN and CDR2 is SYDVKM. This CDR3 has 14 residues. Trimming took off 5 bases at V and 2 bases at J, with 12 bases between the two ends. Written as DNA, the CDR3 is TGTGCCAGCAGTCCTGGCGGGCAAAACTATGGCTACACCTTC. Translated: CASSPGGQNYGYTF.

A single count supports this clone. The V call is TRBV6-5, the J call TRBJ1-4, with D uncertain. Deletions cut 6 bases from V and 1 base from J, with 12 bases between. CDR1 and CDR2 from the germline V gene are MNHEY and SVGAGI. This CDR3 region has 15 residues. CDR3 amino acids: CASSFGRVTNEKLFF. The CDR3 coding sequence is TGTGCCAGCAGCTTCGGGCGCGTAACTAATGAAAAACTGTTTTTT.

The chain employs TRBV9 and TRBJ2-1; either TRBD1 or TRBD2 may fit D (6 bases each). This CDR3 contains 14 residues. Trimming shortened V by 3 bases and J by 4 bases, and 11 bases separated the two germline ends. Looked up from germline, CDR1 is SGDLS and CDR2 is YYNGEE. CDR3 nucleotide sequence: TGTGCCAGCAGCGCAAGGGGGGTGTACAATGAGCAGTTCTTC. As protein: CASSARGVYNEQFF.

V usage is TRBV6-1 and J usage is TRBJ2-7; 12 bases line up with TRBD2. With V trimmed by 6 bases and J by 4 bases, 10 bases remained unmatched. The germline V gene has CDR1 MNHNS and CDR2 SASEGT. The CDR3 consists of 16 residues. The CDR3 sequence is CASSELAGGLPYEQYF. The DNA of the CDR3 is TGTGCCAGCAGCGAACTAGCGGGAGGTCTTCCTTACGAGCAGTACTTC.

The CDR3 sequence is CASTETGADYGYTF. The CDR3 nucleotides read TGTGCCAGCACCGAAACAGGGGCTGACTATGGCTACACCTTC. The chain couples TRBV2 to TRBJ1-2; TRBD1 aligns across 7 bases. This CDR3 contains 14 residues. V lost 7 bases, J lost 3 bases, and 8 bases stayed unmatched. Germline V gene lookup returns CDR1 SNHLY and CDR2 FYNNEI.